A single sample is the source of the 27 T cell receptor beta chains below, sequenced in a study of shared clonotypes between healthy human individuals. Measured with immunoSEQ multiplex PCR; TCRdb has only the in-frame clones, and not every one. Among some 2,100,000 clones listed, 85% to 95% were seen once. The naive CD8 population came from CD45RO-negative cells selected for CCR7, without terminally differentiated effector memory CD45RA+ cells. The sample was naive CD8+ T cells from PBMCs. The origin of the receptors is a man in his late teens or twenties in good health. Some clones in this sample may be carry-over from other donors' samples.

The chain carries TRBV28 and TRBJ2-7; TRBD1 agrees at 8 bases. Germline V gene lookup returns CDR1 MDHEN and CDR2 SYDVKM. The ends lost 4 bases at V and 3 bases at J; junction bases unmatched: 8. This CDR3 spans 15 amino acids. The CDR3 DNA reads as TGTGCCAGCAGTTCGGACAGGGATAGCCTCTACGAGCAGTACTTC. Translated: CASSSDRDSLYEQYF.

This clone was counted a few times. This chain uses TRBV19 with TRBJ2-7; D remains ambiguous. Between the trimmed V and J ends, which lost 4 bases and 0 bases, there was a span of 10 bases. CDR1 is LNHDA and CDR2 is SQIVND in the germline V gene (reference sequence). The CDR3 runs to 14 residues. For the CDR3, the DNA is TGTGCCAGTAGTACCACCGTCGTCTCCTACGAGCAGTACTTC. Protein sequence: CASSTTVVSYEQYF.

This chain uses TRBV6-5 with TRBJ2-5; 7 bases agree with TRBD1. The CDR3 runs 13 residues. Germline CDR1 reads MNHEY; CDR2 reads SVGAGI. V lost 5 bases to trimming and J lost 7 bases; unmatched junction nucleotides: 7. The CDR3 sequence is CASSTRDSGTQYF. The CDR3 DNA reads TGTGCCAGCAGTACCCGGGACAGCGGGACCCAGTACTTC.

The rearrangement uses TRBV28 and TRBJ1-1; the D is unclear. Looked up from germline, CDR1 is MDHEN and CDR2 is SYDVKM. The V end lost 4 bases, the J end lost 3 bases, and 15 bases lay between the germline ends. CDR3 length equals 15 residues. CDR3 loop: CASSSLKGWYTEAFF. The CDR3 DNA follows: TGTGCCAGCAGTTCCCTGAAGGGTTGGTACACTGAAGCTTTCTTT.

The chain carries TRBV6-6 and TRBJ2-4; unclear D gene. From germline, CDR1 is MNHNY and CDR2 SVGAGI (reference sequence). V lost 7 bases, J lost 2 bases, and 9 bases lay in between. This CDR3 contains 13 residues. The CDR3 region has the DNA TGTGCCAGCAAGGAGAATCCCAAAAACATTCAGTACTTC. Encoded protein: CASKENPKNIQYF.

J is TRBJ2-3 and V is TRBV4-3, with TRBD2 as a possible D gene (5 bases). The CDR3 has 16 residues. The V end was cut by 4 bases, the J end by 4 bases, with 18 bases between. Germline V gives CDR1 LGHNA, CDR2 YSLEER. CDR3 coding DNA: TGCGCCAGCAGCCTCAGCGGCTACTTCAGCCCAGATACGCAGTATTTT. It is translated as CASSLSGYFSPDTQYF.

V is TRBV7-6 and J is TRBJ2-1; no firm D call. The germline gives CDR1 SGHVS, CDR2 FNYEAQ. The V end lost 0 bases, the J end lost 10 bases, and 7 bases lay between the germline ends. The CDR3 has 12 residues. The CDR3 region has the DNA TGTGCCAGCAGCTTAGCGCCCAGAGAGCAGTTCTTC. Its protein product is CASSLAPREQFF.

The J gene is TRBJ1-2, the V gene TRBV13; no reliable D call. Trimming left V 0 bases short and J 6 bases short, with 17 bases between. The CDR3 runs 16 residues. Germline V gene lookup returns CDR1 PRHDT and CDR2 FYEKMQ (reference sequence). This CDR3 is CASSLGRGVEVDGYTF. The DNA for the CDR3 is TGTGCCAGCAGCTTAGGCCGCGGGGTTGAGGTGGATGGCTACACCTTC.

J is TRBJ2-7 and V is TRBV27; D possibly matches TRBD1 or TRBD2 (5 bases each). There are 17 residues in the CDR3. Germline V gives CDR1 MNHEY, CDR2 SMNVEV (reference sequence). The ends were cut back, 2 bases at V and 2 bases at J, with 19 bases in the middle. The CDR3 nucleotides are TGTGCCAGCAGTTTAGTCCACGTTGGGGGACCGACCTACGAGCAGTACTTC. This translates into CASSLVHVGGPTYEQYF.

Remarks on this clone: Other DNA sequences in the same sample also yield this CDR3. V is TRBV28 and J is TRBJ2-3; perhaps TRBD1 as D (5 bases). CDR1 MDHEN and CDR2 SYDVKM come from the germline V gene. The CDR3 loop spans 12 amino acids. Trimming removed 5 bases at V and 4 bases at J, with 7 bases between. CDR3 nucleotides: TGTGCCAGCAGTCCAGGGCCAGATACGCAGTATTTT. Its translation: CASSPGPDTQYF. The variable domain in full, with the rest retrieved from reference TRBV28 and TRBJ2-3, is DVKVTQSSRYLVKRTGEKVFLECVQDMDHENMFWYRQDPGLGLRLIYFSYDVKMKEKGDIPEGYSVSREKKERFSLILESASTNQTSMYLCASSPGPDTQYFGPGTRLTVL.

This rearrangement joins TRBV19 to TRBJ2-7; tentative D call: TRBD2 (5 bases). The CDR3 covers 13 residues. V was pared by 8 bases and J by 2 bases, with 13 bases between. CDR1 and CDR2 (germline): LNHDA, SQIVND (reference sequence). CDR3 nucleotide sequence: TGTGCCAGTCGTCCGGCCGGGGCCTACGAGCAGTACTTC. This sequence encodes CASRPAGAYEQYF.

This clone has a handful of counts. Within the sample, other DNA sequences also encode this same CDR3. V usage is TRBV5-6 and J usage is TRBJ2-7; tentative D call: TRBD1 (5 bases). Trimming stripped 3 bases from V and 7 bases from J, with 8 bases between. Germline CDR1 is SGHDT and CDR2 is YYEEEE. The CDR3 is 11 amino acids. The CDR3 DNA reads TGTGCCAGCAGCTCCACAGGTGAGCAGTACTTC. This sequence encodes CASSSTGEQYF.

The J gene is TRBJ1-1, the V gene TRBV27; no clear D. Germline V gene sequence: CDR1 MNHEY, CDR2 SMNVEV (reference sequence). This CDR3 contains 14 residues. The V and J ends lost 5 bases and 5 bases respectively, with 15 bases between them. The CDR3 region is CASSIGPGWTEAFF. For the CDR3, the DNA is TGTGCCAGCAGTATTGGACCGGGGTGGACTGAAGCTTTCTTT.

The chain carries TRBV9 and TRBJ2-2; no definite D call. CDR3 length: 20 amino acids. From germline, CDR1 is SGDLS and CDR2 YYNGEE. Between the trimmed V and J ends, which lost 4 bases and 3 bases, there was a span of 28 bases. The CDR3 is CASSHPPDDLRARYTGELFF. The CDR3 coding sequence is TGTGCCAGCAGCCACCCCCCCGACGACCTAAGGGCGAGGTACACCGGGGAGCTGTTTTTT.

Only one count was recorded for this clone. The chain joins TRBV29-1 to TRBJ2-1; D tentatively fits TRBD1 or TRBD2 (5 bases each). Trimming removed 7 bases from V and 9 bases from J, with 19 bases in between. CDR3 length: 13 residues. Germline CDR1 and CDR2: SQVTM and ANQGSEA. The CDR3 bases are TGCAGCGGCTCGGCAGGGTCTGGAGGTGAGCAGTTCTTC. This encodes CSGSAGSGGEQFF.

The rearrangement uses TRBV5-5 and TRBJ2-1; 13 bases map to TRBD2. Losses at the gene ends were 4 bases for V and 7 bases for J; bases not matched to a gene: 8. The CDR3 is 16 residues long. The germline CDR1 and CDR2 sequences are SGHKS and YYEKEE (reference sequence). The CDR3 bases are TGTGCCAGCAGCCTATGGACTAGCGGGAGTAGGAATGAGCAGTTCTTC. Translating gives CASSLWTSGSRNEQFF.

Here the CDR3 DNA reads TGTGCCAGCAGCCAAAAATGGGAGACTCGAAGTGGCAATGAGCAGTTCTTC. This codes for CASSQKWETRSGNEQFF. The rearrangement links TRBV14 to TRBJ2-1; a possible D gene is TRBD2 (5 bases). The CDR3 extends over 17 amino acids. CDR1 is SGHDN and CDR2 is FVKESK in the germline V gene. V was trimmed by 2 bases and J by 6 bases, leaving 20 bases between them. Supplemented by reference TRBV14 and TRBJ2-1, the full variable domain reads EAGVTQFPSHSVIEKGQTVTLRCDPISGHDNLYWYRRVMGKEIKFLLHFVKESKQDESGMPNNRFLAERTGGTYSTLKVQPAELEDSGVYFCASSQKWETRSGNEQFFGPGTRLTVL.

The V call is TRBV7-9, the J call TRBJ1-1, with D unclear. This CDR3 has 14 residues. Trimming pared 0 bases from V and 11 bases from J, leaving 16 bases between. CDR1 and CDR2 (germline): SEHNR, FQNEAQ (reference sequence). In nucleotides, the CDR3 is TGTGCCAGCAGCTTAGCGCGGACGCCCGGGAAGGCTTTCTTT. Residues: CASSLARTPGKAFF.

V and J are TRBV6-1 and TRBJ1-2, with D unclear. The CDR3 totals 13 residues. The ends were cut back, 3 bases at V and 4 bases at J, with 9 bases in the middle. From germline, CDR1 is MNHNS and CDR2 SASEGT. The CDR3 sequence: CASSEAQFYGYTF. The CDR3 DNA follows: TGTGCCAGCAGTGAGGCTCAGTTCTATGGCTACACCTTC.

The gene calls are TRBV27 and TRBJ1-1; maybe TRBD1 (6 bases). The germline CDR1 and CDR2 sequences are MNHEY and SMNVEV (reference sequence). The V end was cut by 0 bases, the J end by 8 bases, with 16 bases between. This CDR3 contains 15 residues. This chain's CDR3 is CASSLSNSYGGEAFF. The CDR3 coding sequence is TGTGCCAGCAGTTTATCGAATTCTTACGGGGGCGAAGCTTTCTTT.

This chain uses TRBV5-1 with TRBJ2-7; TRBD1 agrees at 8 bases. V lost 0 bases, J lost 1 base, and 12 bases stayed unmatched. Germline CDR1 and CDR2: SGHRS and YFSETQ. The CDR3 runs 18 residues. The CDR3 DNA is TGCGCCAGCAGCTTGGGGTATGGACAGGGCGGAGGGTCCTACGAGCAGTACTTC. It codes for CASSLGYGQGGGSYEQYF.

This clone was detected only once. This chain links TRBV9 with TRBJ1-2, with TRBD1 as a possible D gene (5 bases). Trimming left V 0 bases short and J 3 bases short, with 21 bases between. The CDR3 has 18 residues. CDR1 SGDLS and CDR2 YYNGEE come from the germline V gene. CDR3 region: CASSVAPSGDLAYYGYTF. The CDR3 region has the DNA TGTGCCAGCAGCGTAGCGCCGTCCGGGGACCTAGCTTACTATGGCTACACCTTC.

This CDR3 reads CASSDFGMRPQHF. The DNA for the CDR3 is TGCGCCAGCAGTGACTTTGGGATGCGGCCCCAGCATTTT. This sequence joins TRBV10-2 and TRBJ1-5; no clear D gene. Trimming took off 3 bases at V and 9 bases at J, with 12 bases between the two ends. The CDR3 length is 13 residues. In germline, CDR1 is WSHSY, CDR2 SAAADI.

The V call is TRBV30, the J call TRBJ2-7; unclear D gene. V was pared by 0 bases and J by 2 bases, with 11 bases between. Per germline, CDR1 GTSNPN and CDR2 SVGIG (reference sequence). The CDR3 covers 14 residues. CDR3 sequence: CAWSVHSLAYEQYF. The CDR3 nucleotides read TGTGCCTGGAGTGTACACTCGCTAGCCTACGAGCAGTACTTC.

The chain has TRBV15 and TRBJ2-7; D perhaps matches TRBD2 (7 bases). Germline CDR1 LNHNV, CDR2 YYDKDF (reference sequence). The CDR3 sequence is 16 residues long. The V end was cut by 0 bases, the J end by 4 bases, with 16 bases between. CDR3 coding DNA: TGTGCCACCAGCAGAGATAGGGCGGGGGCCTCATACGAGCAGTACTTC. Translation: CATSRDRAGASYEQYF.

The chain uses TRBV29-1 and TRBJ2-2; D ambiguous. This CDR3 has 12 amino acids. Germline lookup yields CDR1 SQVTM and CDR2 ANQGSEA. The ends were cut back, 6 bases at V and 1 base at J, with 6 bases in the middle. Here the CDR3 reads CSVRVNTGELFF. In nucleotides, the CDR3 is TGCAGCGTCCGGGTGAACACCGGGGAGCTGTTTTTT.

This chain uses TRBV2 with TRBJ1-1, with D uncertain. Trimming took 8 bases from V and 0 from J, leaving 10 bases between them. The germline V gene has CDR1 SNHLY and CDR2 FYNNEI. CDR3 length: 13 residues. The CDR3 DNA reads TGTGCCAGCTGGGGTTGGGTGAACACTGAAGCTTTCTTT. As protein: CASWGWVNTEAFF. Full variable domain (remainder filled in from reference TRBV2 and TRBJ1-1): EPEVTQTPSHQVTQMGQEVILRCVPISNHLYFYWYRQILGQKVEFLVSFYNNEISEKSEIFDDQFSVERPDGSNFTLKIRSTKLEDSAMYFCASWGWVNTEAFFGQGTRLTVV.